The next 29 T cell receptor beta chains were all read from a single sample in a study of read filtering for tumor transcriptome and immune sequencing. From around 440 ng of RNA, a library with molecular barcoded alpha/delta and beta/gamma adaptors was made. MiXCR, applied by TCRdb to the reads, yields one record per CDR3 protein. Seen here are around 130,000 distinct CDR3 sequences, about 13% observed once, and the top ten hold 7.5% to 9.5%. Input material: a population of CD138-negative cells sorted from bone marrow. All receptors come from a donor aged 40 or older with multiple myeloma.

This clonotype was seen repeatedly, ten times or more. The DNA for the CDR3 is TGTGCCTGGACCCGAGGGTTCGGACACAATGAGCAGTTCTTC. Translating it yields CAWTRGFGHNEQFF. The chain employs TRBV30 and TRBJ2-1; D is perhaps TRBD2 (5 bases). V lost 4 bases and J 5 bases, leaving 15 bases between the germline ends. Germline V CDR1 and CDR2: GTSNPN, SVGIG (reference sequence). CDR3 length equals 14 residues.

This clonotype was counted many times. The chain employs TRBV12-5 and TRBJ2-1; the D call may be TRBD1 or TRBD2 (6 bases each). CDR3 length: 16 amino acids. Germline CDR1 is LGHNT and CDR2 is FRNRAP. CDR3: CASRKQGGSLYNEQFF. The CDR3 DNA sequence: TGTGCCAGCAGGAAACAGGGAGGTAGCCTTTACAATGAGCAGTTCTTC. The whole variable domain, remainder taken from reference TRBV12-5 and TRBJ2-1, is DARVTQTPRHKVTEMGQEVTMRCQPILGHNTVFWYRQTMMQGLELLAYFRNRAPLDDSGMPKDRFSAEMPDATLATLKIQPSEPRDSAVYFCASRKQGGSLYNEQFFGPGTRLTVL.

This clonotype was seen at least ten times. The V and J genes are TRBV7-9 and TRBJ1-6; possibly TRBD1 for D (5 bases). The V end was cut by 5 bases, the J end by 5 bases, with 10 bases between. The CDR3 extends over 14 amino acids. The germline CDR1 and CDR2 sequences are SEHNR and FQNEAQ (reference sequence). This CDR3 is CASSLTRDNSPLHF. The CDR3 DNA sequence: TGTGCCAGCAGCCTCACCAGGGATAATTCACCCCTCCACTTT.

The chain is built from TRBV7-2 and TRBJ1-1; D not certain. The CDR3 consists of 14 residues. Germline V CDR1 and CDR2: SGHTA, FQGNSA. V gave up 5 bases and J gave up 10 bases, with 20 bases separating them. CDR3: CASSSWLRAERAFF. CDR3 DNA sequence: TGTGCCAGCAGCAGTTGGCTCCGGGCCGAGAGAGCTTTCTTT.

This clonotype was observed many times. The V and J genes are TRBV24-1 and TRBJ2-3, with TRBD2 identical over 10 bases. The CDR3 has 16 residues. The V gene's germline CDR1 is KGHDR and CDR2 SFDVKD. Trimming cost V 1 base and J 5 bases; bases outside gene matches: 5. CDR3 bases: TGTGCCACCAGTGATTTCATAGCGGGAGGAGTAGATACGCAGTATTTT. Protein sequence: CATSDFIAGGVDTQYF.

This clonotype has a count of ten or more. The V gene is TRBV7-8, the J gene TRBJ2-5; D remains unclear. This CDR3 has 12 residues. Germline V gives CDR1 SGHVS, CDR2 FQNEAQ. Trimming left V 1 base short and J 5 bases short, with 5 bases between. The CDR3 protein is CASSLGPETQYF. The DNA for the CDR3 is TGTGCCAGCAGCTTAGGACCGGAGACCCAGTACTTC.

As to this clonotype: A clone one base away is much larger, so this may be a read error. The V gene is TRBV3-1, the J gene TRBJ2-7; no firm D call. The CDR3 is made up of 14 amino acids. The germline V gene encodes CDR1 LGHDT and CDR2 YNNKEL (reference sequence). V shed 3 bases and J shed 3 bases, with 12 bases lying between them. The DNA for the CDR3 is TGTGCCAGCAGCCAGGAGCTAGAAGGCTACGAGCAGTACTTC. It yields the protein CASSQELEGYEQYF.

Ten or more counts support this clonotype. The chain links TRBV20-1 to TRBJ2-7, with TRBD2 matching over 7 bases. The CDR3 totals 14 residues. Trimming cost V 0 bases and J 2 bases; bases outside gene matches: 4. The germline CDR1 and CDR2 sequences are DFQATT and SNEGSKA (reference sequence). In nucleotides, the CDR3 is TGCAGTGCTAGAGATTCGGCGGGAGCCTACGAGCAGTACTTC. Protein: CSARDSAGAYEQYF.

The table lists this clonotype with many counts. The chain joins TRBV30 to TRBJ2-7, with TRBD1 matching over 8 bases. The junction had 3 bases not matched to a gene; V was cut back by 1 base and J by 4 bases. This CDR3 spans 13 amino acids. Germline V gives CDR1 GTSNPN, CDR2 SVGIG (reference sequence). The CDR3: CAWSETGVYEQYF. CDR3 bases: TGTGCCTGGAGTGAGACAGGGGTTTACGAGCAGTACTTC.

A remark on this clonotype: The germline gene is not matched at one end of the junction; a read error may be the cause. The CDR3 DNA follows: TGTGCCAGCAGCTTCAATCAGGACAGGGATCCCCGTTTT. Its protein product is CASSFNQDRDPRF. The chain links TRBV11-2 to TRBJ2-2; TRBD1 agrees at 8 bases. CDR1 is SGHAT, CDR2 FQNNGV, per germline. CDR3 size: 13 residues.

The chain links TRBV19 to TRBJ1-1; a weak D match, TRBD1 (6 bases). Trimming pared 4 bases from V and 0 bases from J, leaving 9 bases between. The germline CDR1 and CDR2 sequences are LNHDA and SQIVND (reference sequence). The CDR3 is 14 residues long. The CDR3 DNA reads TGTGCCAGTAGTACCGGACAGTTGAACACTGAAGCTTTCTTT. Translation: CASSTGQLNTEAFF.

As DNA, the CDR3 is TGTGCCAGCAGCTACGGGACGGAAGGGGCCGGGGAGCTGTTTTTT. Translating gives CASSYGTEGAGELFF. The chain employs TRBV5-5 and TRBJ2-2; D possibly uses TRBD1 or TRBD2 (5 bases each). Germline CDR1 is SGHKS and CDR2 is YYEKEE (reference sequence). Trimming took 3 bases from V and 6 from J, leaving 15 bases between them. The CDR3 runs 15 residues.

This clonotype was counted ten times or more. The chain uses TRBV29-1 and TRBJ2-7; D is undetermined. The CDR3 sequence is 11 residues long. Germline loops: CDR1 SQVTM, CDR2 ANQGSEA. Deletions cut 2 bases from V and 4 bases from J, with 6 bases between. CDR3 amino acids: CSVENGYEQYF. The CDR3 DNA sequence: TGCAGCGTTGAAAACGGATACGAGCAGTACTTC.

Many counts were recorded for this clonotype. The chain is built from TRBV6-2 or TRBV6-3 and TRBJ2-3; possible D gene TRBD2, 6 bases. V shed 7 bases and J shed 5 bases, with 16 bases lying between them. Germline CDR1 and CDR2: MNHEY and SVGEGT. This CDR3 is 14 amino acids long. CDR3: CASIDGSVGDTQYF. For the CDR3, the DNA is TGTGCCAGCATCGACGGGAGCGTCGGAGATACGCAGTATTTT.

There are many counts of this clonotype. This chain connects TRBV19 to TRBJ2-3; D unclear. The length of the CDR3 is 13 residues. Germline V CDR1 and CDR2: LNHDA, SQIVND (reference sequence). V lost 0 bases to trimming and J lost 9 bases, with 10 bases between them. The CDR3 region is CASSIDQARTQYF. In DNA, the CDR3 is TGTGCCAGTAGTATAGATCAGGCGAGAACGCAGTATTTT. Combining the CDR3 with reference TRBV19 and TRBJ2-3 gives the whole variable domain DGGITQSPKYLFRKEGQNVTLSCEQNLNHDAMYWYRQDPGQGLRLIYYSQIVNDFQKGDIAEGYSVSREKKESFPLTVTSAQKNPTAFYLCASSIDQARTQYFGPGTRLTVL.

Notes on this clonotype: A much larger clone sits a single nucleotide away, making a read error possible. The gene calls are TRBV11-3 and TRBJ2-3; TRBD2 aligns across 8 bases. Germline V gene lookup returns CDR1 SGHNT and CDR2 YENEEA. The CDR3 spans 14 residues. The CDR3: CASSAGGFTDTRYF. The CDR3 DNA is TGTGCCAGCAGCGCGGGGGGCTTCACAGATACGCGGTATTTT.

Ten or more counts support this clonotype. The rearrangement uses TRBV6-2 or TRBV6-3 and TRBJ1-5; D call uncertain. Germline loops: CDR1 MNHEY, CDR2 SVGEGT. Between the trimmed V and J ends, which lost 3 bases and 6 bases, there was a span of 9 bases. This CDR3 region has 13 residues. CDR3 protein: CASSYYKGQPQHF. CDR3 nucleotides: TGTGCCAGCAGTTATTACAAGGGTCAGCCCCAGCATTTT.

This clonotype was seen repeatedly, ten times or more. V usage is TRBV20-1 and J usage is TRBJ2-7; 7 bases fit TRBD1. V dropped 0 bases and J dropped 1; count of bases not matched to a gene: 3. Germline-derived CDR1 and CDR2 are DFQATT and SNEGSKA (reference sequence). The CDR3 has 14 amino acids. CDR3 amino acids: CSARDQGQSYEQYF. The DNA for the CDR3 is TGCAGTGCTAGAGATCAGGGACAGTCCTACGAGCAGTACTTC.

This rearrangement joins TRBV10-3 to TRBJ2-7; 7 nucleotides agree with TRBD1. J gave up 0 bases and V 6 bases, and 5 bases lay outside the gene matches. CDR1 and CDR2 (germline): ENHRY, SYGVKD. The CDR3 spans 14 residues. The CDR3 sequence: CAIRTRDSSYEQYF. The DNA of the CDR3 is TGTGCCATCAGGACACGGGACAGCTCCTACGAGCAGTACTTC.

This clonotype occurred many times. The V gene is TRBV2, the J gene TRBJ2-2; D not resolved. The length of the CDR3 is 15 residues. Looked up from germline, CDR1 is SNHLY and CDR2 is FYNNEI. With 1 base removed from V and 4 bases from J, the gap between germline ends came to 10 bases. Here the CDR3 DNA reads TGTGCCAGCAGTGAAGTTACGAGAAGCACCGGGGAGCTGTTTTTT. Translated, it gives CASSEVTRSTGELFF.

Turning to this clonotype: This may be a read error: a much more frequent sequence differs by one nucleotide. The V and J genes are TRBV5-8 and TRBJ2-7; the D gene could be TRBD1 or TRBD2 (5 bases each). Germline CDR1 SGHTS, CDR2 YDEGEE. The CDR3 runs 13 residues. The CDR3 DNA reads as TGTGCCAGCAGCTCACCGGGGCACTACGAGCGGTACTTC. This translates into CASSSPGHYERYF. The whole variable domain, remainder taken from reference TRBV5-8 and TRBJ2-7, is EAGVTQSPTHLIKTRGQQATLRCSPISGHTSVYWYQQALGLGLQFLLWYDEGEERNRGNFPPRFSGRQFPNYSSELNVNALELEDSALYLCASSSPGHYERYFGPGTRLTVT.

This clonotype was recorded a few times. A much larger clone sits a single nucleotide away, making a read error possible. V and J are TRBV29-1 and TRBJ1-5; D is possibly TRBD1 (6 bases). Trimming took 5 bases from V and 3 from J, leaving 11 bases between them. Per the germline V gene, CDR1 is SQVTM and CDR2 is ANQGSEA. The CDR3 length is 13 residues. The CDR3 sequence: CSVRTVNNQPQHF. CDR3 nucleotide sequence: TGCAGCGTTCGGACAGTGAACAATCAGCCCCAGCATTTT.

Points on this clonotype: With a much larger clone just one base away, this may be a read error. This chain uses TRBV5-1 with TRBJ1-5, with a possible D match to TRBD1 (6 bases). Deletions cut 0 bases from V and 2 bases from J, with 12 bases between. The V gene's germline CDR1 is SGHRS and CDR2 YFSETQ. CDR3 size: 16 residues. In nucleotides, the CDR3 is TGCGCCAGCAGCTTGGGGGACACCGTCGGCAATCAGCCCCAGCATTTT. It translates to CASSLGDTVGNQPQHF.

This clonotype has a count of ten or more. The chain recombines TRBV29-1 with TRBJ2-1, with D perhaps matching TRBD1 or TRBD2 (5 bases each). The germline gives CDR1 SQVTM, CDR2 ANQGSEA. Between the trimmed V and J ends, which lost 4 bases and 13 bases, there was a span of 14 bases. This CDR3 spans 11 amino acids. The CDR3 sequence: CSVAPGTSQFF. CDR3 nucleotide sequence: TGCAGCGTTGCCCCCGGGACCTCCCAGTTCTTC.

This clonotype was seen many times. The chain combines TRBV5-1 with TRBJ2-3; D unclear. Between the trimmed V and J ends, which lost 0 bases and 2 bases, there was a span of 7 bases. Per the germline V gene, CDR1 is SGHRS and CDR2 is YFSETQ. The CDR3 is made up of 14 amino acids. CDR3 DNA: TGCGCCAGCAGCTTGGGCCGGCTCACAGATACGCAGTATTTT. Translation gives CASSLGRLTDTQYF.

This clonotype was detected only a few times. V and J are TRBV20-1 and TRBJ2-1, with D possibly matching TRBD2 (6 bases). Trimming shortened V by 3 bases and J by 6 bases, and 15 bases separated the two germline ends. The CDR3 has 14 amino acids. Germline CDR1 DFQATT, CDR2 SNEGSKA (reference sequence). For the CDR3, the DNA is TGCAGTGCTAGGGACTACCGCCACTTCAATGAGCAGTTCTTC. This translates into CSARDYRHFNEQFF.

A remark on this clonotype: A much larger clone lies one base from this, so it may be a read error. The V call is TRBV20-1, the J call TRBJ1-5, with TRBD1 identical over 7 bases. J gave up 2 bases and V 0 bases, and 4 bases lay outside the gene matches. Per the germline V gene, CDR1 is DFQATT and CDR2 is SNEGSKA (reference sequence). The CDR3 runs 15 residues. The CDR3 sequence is CSAREQGTGNQPQHF. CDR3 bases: TGCAGTGCTAGAGAACAGGGGACCGGCAATCAGCCCCAGCATTTT.

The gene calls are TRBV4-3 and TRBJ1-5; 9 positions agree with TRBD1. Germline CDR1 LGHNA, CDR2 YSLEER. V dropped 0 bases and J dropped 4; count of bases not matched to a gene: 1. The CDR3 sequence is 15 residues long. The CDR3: CASSQEGTGNQPQHF. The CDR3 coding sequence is TGCGCCAGCAGCCAAGAAGGGACAGGGAATCAGCCCCAGCATTTT.

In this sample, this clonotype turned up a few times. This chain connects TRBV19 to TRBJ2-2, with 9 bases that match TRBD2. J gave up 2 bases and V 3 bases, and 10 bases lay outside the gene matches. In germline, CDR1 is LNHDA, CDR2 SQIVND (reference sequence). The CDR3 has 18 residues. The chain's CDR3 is CASSIGEGLAINTGELFF. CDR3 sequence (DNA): TGTGCCAGTAGTATTGGGGAGGGACTAGCAATAAACACCGGGGAGCTGTTTTTT.